This T cell receptor beta chain was documented in a study of cytomegalovirus exposure and HLA in healthy donors. Trimming cost V 5 bases and J 6 bases, with 16 bases left between them. Germline assignment: CDR1 SGHTA and CDR2 FQGTGA. This CDR3 spans 15 amino acids. PCR employed 60 Vbeta and 13 Jbeta primers. The method was immunoSEQ multiplex PCR; TCRdb's version includes in-frame clones alone and lacks a portion of them. Seen here are some 82,000 clones, around 85% observed once, and the top ten hold roughly 2.6%. With respect to this clone: Its antigen is still unknown.

Study results and caveats: For most TCR beta V segments, an earlier analysis put the productive rate at about 87% or about 30% of the time. Association of roughly 17,000 TCR beta sequences with HLA alleles was found at 0.05 false discovery rate in a later analysis. Some highly shared sequence variants likely arose as a pipeline artifact. Per published accounts, TCR beta sequences correctly predicted the HLA-A and HLA-B alleles of most subjects.

This rearrangement joins TRBV7-3 to TRBJ2-2, with TRBD1 as a possible D gene (7 bases). This TCR was sampled from a woman in her fifties or sixties in good health and CMV-seronegative. Sequenced input: PBMCs. CDR3 protein: CASSRRGQRSGELFF. The CDR3 region has the DNA TGTGCCAGCAGCCGGAGGGGGCAACGATCCGGGGAGCTGTTTTTT.